One sample yielded the 27 T cell receptor beta chains listed below, sequenced in a study of blood T cell repertoires in COVID-19. Produced via immunoSEQ multiplex PCR; TCRdb's table is partial and in-frame only. The data show about 45,000 clones, with 75% to 85% seen just once and roughly 8.2% held by the top ten. Sample: peripheral blood. The receptors stem from a man at least 80 years old in a cohort sampled during active COVID-19.

The genes are TRBV5-1 and TRBJ2-7; possible D gene TRBD2, 6 bases. The CDR3 is 14 residues long. Germline-derived CDR1 and CDR2 are SGHRS and YFSETQ. Trimming shortened V by 3 bases and J by 3 bases, and 13 bases separated the two germline ends. DNA of the CDR3: TGCGCCAGCAGCTGGGCGGGGCAGGGCTACGAGCAGTACTTC. As protein: CASSWAGQGYEQYF.

V is TRBV28 and J is TRBJ1-2; tentatively, D is TRBD1 (6 bases). The CDR3 has 11 residues. Germline V gene lookup returns CDR1 MDHEN and CDR2 SYDVKM. Trimming stripped 10 bases from V and 4 bases from J, with 10 bases between. CDR3 region: CATTGFYGYTF. The CDR3 bases are TGTGCCACTACAGGGTTCTATGGCTACACCTTC.

CDR3 nucleotides: TGTGCCAGCAGCCTGACAGGGGAGGATGGCTACACCTTC. The encoded protein is CASSLTGEDGYTF. The genes are TRBV7-8 and TRBJ1-2; 8 bases fit TRBD1. The CDR3 extends over 13 amino acids. The ends lost 5 bases at V and 6 bases at J; junction bases unmatched: 5. Germline lookup yields CDR1 SGHVS and CDR2 FQNEAQ.

This sequence joins TRBV6-6 and TRBJ1-4, with 7 bases lining up with TRBD1. The trim removed 3 bases at V and 4 bases at J, leaving 8 bases unmatched. CDR3 length: 16 amino acids. Germline assignment: CDR1 MNHNY and CDR2 SVGAGI (reference sequence). The CDR3 region has the DNA TGTGCCAGCAGTTATCCCGTTGGACAGGATAATGAAAAACTGTTTTTT. This sequence encodes CASSYPVGQDNEKLFF.

This chain uses TRBV7-2 with TRBJ2-1, with D possibly TRBD1 on 7 matching bases. The CDR3 length is 14 residues. From germline, CDR1 is SGHTA and CDR2 FQGNSA. Deletions cut 6 bases from V and 4 bases from J, with 13 bases between. DNA for the CDR3: TGTGCCAGCAGGAGCCAGGGGGGATACAATGAGCAGTTCTTC. Its protein product is CASRSQGGYNEQFF. The complete variable domain, with remaining parts taken from reference TRBV7-2 and TRBJ2-1, reads GAGVSQSPSNKVTEKGKDVELRCDPISGHTALYWYRQSLGQGLEFLIYFQGNSAPDKSGLPSDRFSAERTGGSVSTLTIQRTQQEDSAVYLCASRSQGGYNEQFFGPGTRLTVL.

V usage is TRBV11-2 and J usage is TRBJ2-1; D possibly corresponds to TRBD1 (5 bases). Between the trimmed V and J ends, which lost 1 base and 7 bases, there was a span of 14 bases. Germline-derived CDR1 and CDR2 are SGHAT and FQNNGV. CDR3 length equals 15 residues. CDR3 in amino acids: CASSLVQGAGNEQFF. The DNA for the CDR3 is TGTGCCAGCAGCTTAGTTCAGGGTGCCGGGAATGAGCAGTTCTTC.

The V call is TRBV30, the J call TRBJ1-4; possible D gene TRBD1, 6 bases. Trimming cost V 2 bases and J 5 bases, with 12 bases left between them. Germline CDR1 reads GTSNPN; CDR2 reads SVGIG (reference sequence). The CDR3 sequence is 14 residues long. The CDR3 nucleotides read TGTGCCTGGAGTTCACAGGGCAAGAATGAAAAACTGTTTTTT. As protein: CAWSSQGKNEKLFF.

The chain links TRBV3-1 (or the pseudogene TRBV3-2) to TRBJ1-1, with D hard to call. With 4 bases removed from V and 8 bases from J, the gap between germline ends came to 11 bases. Germline lookup yields CDR1 LGHDT and CDR2 YNNKEL (reference sequence). The CDR3 totals 12 residues. The CDR3 reads CASSPPGSEAFF. The CDR3 coding sequence is TGTGCCAGCAGCCCACCCGGTAGCGAAGCTTTCTTT.

The chain links TRBV10-3 to TRBJ2-7, with a possible D match to TRBD1 (6 bases). The CDR3 has 12 residues. Trimming took 9 bases from V and 0 from J, leaving 9 bases between them. Germline V gene data show CDR1 as ENHRY and CDR2 as SYGVKD. The CDR3 nucleotides are TGTGCCATACAGGGCTCCTCCTACGAGCAGTACTTC. Translation gives CAIQGSSYEQYF.

V usage is TRBV27 and J usage is TRBJ2-7; TRBD1 is a possible D gene (6 bases). The CDR3 has 15 amino acids. The V end lost 6 bases, the J end lost 2 bases, and 17 bases lay between the germline ends. Germline V gene lookup returns CDR1 MNHEY and CDR2 SMNVEV (reference sequence). This chain's CDR3 is CASRPGRDTPYEQYF. In DNA form, the CDR3 reads TGTGCCAGCAGGCCGGGACGGGACACCCCCTACGAGCAGTACTTC.

The chain employs TRBV7-2 and TRBJ1-2; possible D gene TRBD1, 5 bases. The CDR3 runs to 12 residues. Germline CDR1 SGHTA, CDR2 FQGNSA. The V gene lost 6 bases and the J gene lost 5 bases, with 10 bases spanning the gap. CDR3 sequence: CASSPGLYGYTF. CDR3 bases: TGTGCCAGCAGTCCGGGACTTTATGGCTACACCTTC.

This clone was counted once. This chain joins TRBV5-1 and TRBJ2-5, with 9 bases that match TRBD1. With 9 bases clipped from V and 5 bases from J, the junction kept 8 bases outside the gene matches. The length of the CDR3 is 13 residues. Germline CDR1 is SGHRS and CDR2 is YFSETQ. CDR3 region: CATSWTGDETQYF. The CDR3 nucleotides read TGCGCCACCTCCTGGACAGGGGATGAGACCCAGTACTTC.

The CDR3 region has the DNA TGCGCCAGCAGCCAAGATGTCAGAACACCCCTCCACTTT. This encodes CASSQDVRTPLHF. This chain links TRBV4-3 with TRBJ1-6; unclear D gene. The V and J ends lost 0 bases and 11 bases respectively, with 8 bases between them. Germline lookup yields CDR1 LGHNA and CDR2 YSLEER. CDR3 length: 13 amino acids.

The V and J genes are TRBV19 and TRBJ2-7; D is perhaps TRBD2 (5 bases). The CDR3 sequence is 14 residues long. The germline V gene has CDR1 LNHDA and CDR2 SQIVND (reference sequence). Trimming shortened V by 3 bases and J by 2 bases, and 11 bases separated the two germline ends. CDR3 sequence: CASSITGRTYEQYF. The CDR3 bases are TGTGCCAGTAGTATCACGGGAAGAACCTACGAGCAGTACTTC.

The count of this clone is one. The rearrangement joins TRBV3-1 (or the pseudogene TRBV3-2) to TRBJ2-7; D might be TRBD1 (6 bases). The V and J ends lost 1 base and 6 bases respectively, with 10 bases between them. CDR3 length equals 13 residues. Looked up from germline, CDR1 is LGHDT and CDR2 is YNNKEL (reference sequence). The CDR3 bases are TGTGCCAGCAGCCAAGGGACAGCAACCGAGCAGTACTTC. Its translation is CASSQGTATEQYF.

The chain uses TRBV19 and TRBJ1-5; D is ambiguous. Germline lookup yields CDR1 LNHDA and CDR2 SQIVND (reference sequence). The CDR3 consists of 14 residues. Trimming took off 7 bases at V and 3 bases at J, with 13 bases between the two ends. The DNA of the CDR3 is TGTGCCAGTACCGGAGGTCGGAACAATCAGCCCCAGCATTTT. Protein product: CASTGGRNNQPQHF.

The gene calls are TRBV6-2 or TRBV6-3 and TRBJ2-3; D may be TRBD2 (6 bases). Per germline, CDR1 MNHEY and CDR2 SVGEGT. Deletions cut 4 bases from V and 0 bases from J, with 20 bases between. The CDR3 totals 18 residues. The CDR3 nucleotides are TGTGCCAGCAGTTTCCAAAGGCCGGCGGGACTTAGCACAGATACGCAGTATTTT. It yields the protein CASSFQRPAGLSTDTQYF.

The chain employs TRBV5-6 and TRBJ1-2; 7 positions agree with TRBD1. Germline V CDR1 and CDR2: SGHDT, YYEEEE. The CDR3 is 15 residues long. Losses at the gene ends were 2 bases for V and 3 bases for J; bases not matched to a gene: 7. The CDR3 DNA reads as TGTGCCAGCAGCTTCAGACAGGGAGAATACTATGGCTACACCTTC. Its protein product is CASSFRQGEYYGYTF.

This chain connects TRBV11-2 to TRBJ2-7; TRBD1 aligns across 8 bases. This CDR3 is built from 15 residues. From germline, CDR1 is SGHAT and CDR2 FQNNGV. V dropped 4 bases and J dropped 3; count of bases not matched to a gene: 8. The CDR3 DNA follows: TGTGCCAGCAGCTCAACAACAGGGGGTCGCTACGAGCAGTACTTC. It encodes CASSSTTGGRYEQYF.

This rearrangement joins TRBV18 to TRBJ2-7; 8 bases map to TRBD1. J was trimmed by 5 bases and V by 2 bases; bases with no gene match: 11. Germline V CDR1 and CDR2: KGHSH, LQKENI. The CDR3 consists of 16 residues. In DNA form, the CDR3 reads TGTGCCAGCTCACCAATACAAAGGACAGGGCTTAACGAGCAGTACTTC. It encodes CASSPIQRTGLNEQYF.

The chain is built from TRBV28 and TRBJ1-6; the match to TRBD1 covers 10 bases. The V and J ends lost 3 bases and 8 bases, in that order; junction bases with no gene match: 4. Germline lookup yields CDR1 MDHEN and CDR2 SYDVKM. This CDR3 contains 15 residues. The CDR3 DNA sequence: TGTGCCAGCAGTTTGCCGGGACAGGGGCATTCACCCCTCCACTTT. Its protein is CASSLPGQGHSPLHF.

The genes are TRBV19 and TRBJ1-2, with D possibly being TRBD1 (5 bases). CDR3 length: 16 amino acids. Trimming removed 3 bases from V and 6 bases from J, with 20 bases in between. Germline V CDR1 and CDR2: LNHDA, SQIVND (reference sequence). The CDR3 protein is CASSILQGARWNGYTF. For the CDR3, the DNA is TGTGCCAGTAGTATCCTCCAAGGGGCTCGTTGGAATGGCTACACCTTC.

V usage is TRBV9 and J usage is TRBJ2-3; TRBD2 is a possible D gene (7 bases). The CDR3 spans 14 residues. Looked up from germline, CDR1 is SGDLS and CDR2 is YYNGEE. Trimming pared 0 bases from V and 6 bases from J, leaving 11 bases between. As DNA, the CDR3 is TGTGCCAGCAGCGTAGTGGGAGGGGGGGATACGCAGTATTTT. Its translation is CASSVVGGGDTQYF.

The sample holds a few counts of this clone. The chain couples TRBV5-1 to TRBJ1-6; D not certain. The V and J ends lost 1 base and 6 bases respectively, with 14 bases between them. CDR1 and CDR2 from the germline V gene are SGHRS and YFSETQ. The CDR3 is 16 amino acids. The CDR3 loop reads CASSLQSGATNSPLHF. CDR3 in DNA: TGCGCCAGCAGCTTGCAAAGTGGAGCAACTAATTCACCCCTCCACTTT.

The V and J genes are TRBV28 and TRBJ2-5, with 7 bases fitting TRBD2. The trim removed 5 bases at V and 5 bases at J, leaving 17 bases unmatched. Germline CDR1 MDHEN, CDR2 SYDVKM. This CDR3 contains 17 residues. CDR3 sequence (DNA): TGTGCCAGCAGTCACACCCGACGGACTAGTCAGGTGGAGACCCAGTACTTC. Translation gives CASSHTRRTSQVETQYF. Together with reference TRBV28 and TRBJ2-5, the CDR3 gives the full variable domain: DVKVTQSSRYLVKRTGEKVFLECVQDMDHENMFWYRQDPGLGLRLIYFSYDVKMKEKGDIPEGYSVSREKKERFSLILESASTNQTSMYLCASSHTRRTSQVETQYFGPGTRLLVL.

The chain uses TRBV27 and TRBJ1-5, with no clear D. Between the trimmed V and J ends, which lost 6 bases and 9 bases, there was a span of 9 bases. CDR3 length: 11 amino acids. Germline V gene lookup returns CDR1 MNHEY and CDR2 SMNVEV (reference sequence). The CDR3 protein is CASRCAGPQHF. CDR3 in DNA: TGTGCCAGCAGGTGCGCAGGGCCCCAGCATTTT.

The V and J genes are TRBV5-4 and TRBJ2-7, with 8 positions matching TRBD2. The CDR3 consists of 15 residues. The V gene end was trimmed by 0 bases and the J gene end by 6 bases; junction bases not matched to a gene: 8. Germline values: CDR1 SGHNT, CDR2 YYREEE (reference sequence). This CDR3 is CASSLAAGVNGEQYF. Here the CDR3 DNA reads TGTGCCAGCAGCTTGGCAGCGGGAGTTAATGGCGAGCAGTACTTC.